These 27 T cell receptor beta chains originate from one sample sequenced in a study of blood T cell repertoires in COVID-19. TCRdb's table, derived via immunoSEQ multiplex PCR, lists solely in-frame clones and lacks some. The sample has some 20,000 clones, approximately 86% seen once. Sequenced material: peripheral blood. These receptors were obtained from a human donor with acute or convalescent COVID-19. The donor label of this sample is uncertain.

The chain couples TRBV5-1 to TRBJ2-7, with unresolved D. V shed 5 bases and J shed 3 bases, with 12 bases lying between them. Germline V gives CDR1 SGHRS, CDR2 YFSETQ. The CDR3 runs 13 residues. The CDR3 sequence: CASRKVALYEQYF. CDR3 nucleotide sequence: TGCGCCAGCAGAAAGGTAGCCCTCTACGAGCAGTACTTC.

The chain joins TRBV2 to TRBJ2-5, with 10 positions matching TRBD1. The CDR3 extends over 14 amino acids. Looked up from germline, CDR1 is SNHLY and CDR2 is FYNNEI. V trimming: 4 bases; J trimming: 5 bases; junction bases outside the gene matches: 4. The CDR3 nucleotides read TGTGCCAGCAGTGGACAGGGGGCGGATGAGACCCAGTACTTC. Protein sequence: CASSGQGADETQYF.

This clone was seen a few times. The chain uses TRBV6-4 and TRBJ1-4, with D possibly TRBD1 on 5 matching bases. The V gene lost 8 bases and the J gene lost 5 bases, with 12 bases spanning the gap. Germline CDR1 reads MRHNA; CDR2 reads SNTAGT. The length of the CDR3 is 13 residues. DNA for the CDR3: TGTGCCAGCGTAACAGGCCCAAATGAAAAACTGTTTTTT. The encoded protein is CASVTGPNEKLFF.

J is TRBJ1-2 and V is TRBV5-4; the match to TRBD1 covers 7 bases. Per germline, CDR1 SGHNT and CDR2 YYREEE (reference sequence). The V segment lost 2 bases and the J segment 5 bases; nucleotides outside the gene matches: 6. This CDR3 has 14 residues. CDR3 sequence: CASSFDRVGYGYTF. The CDR3 DNA is TGTGCCAGCAGCTTTGACAGGGTAGGGTATGGCTACACCTTC.

The V call is TRBV6-6, the J call TRBJ1-6; D gene unclear. The ends were cut back, 6 bases at V and 4 bases at J, with 13 bases in the middle. Germline V gives CDR1 MNHNY, CDR2 SVGAGI (reference sequence). The CDR3 covers 15 residues. CDR3 nucleotide sequence: TGTGCCAGCAGCCCCTTGACGGGATATAATTCACCCCTCCACTTT. Translated, it gives CASSPLTGYNSPLHF.

V and J are TRBV7-2 and TRBJ2-7, with D perhaps matching TRBD2 (7 bases). Germline V lookup: CDR1 SGHTA, CDR2 FQGNSA. The CDR3 length is 15 residues. V was trimmed by 5 bases and J by 2 bases, leaving 16 bases between them. As DNA, the CDR3 is TGTGCCAGCAGCCCTGGGGGGGCCCTCCCCTACGAGCAGTACTTC. Translating it yields CASSPGGALPYEQYF.

This chain links TRBV30 with TRBJ2-3; D gene ambiguous. CDR3 length: 12 residues. The V end lost 3 bases, the J end lost 3 bases, and 7 bases lay between the germline ends. Germline values: CDR1 GTSNPN, CDR2 SVGIG (reference sequence). DNA of the CDR3: TGTGCCTGGAGCCTCACTACAGATACGCAGTATTTT. Translation: CAWSLTTDTQYF.

V and J are TRBV19 and TRBJ2-5; 8 bases map to TRBD1. Losses at the gene ends were 5 bases for V and 5 bases for J; bases not matched to a gene: 7. In germline, CDR1 is LNHDA, CDR2 SQIVND (reference sequence). The CDR3 consists of 14 residues. CDR3 sequence (DNA): TGTGCCAGTAGTCTCCGGACAGGGCAGGAGACCCAGTACTTC. Protein: CASSLRTGQETQYF.

The chain combines TRBV5-1 with TRBJ2-6; 8 nucleotides align to TRBD2. The germline V gene has CDR1 SGHRS and CDR2 YFSETQ. V lost 4 bases, J lost 0 bases, and 3 bases stayed unmatched. The CDR3 is 16 amino acids. The CDR3 is CASSLTSGSGANVLTF. The CDR3, as DNA: TGCGCCAGCAGCCTTACTAGCGGCTCTGGGGCCAACGTCCTGACTTTC.

CDR3 DNA sequence: TGTGCCAGCAGACGACAGGGGATGTCTGAAGCTTTCTTT. Encoded protein: CASRRQGMSEAFF. The chain carries TRBV25-1 and TRBJ1-1; 8 nucleotides align to TRBD1. This CDR3 spans 13 amino acids. Germline V gene data show CDR1 as MGHDK and CDR2 as SYGVNS. V trimming: 6 bases; J trimming: 6 bases; junction bases outside the gene matches: 6.

The chain employs TRBV7-9 and TRBJ1-1; D perhaps matches TRBD1 (5 bases). Germline V gene lookup returns CDR1 SEHNR and CDR2 FQNEAQ (reference sequence). V was pared by 2 bases and J by 9 bases, with 10 bases between. This CDR3 spans 12 amino acids. The CDR3 spells CASSLRQRKAFF. The CDR3 bases are TGTGCCAGCAGCTTAAGACAGCGAAAAGCTTTCTTT.

The chain employs TRBV24-1 and TRBJ1-4; 8 bases are a match to TRBD1. CDR1 is KGHDR and CDR2 is SFDVKD in the germline V gene. V was clipped by 11 bases and J by 2 bases; unmatched bases: 3. The CDR3 has 13 amino acids. DNA for the CDR3: TGTGCCAGACAGGGGCCGACTAATGAAAAACTGTTTTTT. This sequence encodes CARQGPTNEKLFF.

The chain combines TRBV6-1 with TRBJ1-1; D is unclear. Per germline, CDR1 MNHNS and CDR2 SASEGT. This CDR3 contains 14 residues. Between the trimmed V and J ends, which lost 2 bases and 1 base, there was a span of 8 bases. CDR3 nucleotide sequence: TGTGCCAGCAGTGAAAACAGATGGAACACTGAAGCTTTCTTT. Translated, it gives CASSENRWNTEAFF.

The rearrangement links TRBV5-1 to TRBJ1-4; TRBD1 agrees at 7 bases. V lost 2 bases to trimming and J lost 5 bases; unmatched junction nucleotides: 3. This CDR3 is 14 amino acids long. Germline CDR1 reads SGHRS; CDR2 reads YFSETQ. CDR3 sequence (DNA): TGCGCCAGCAGCTTCGGGACAGAGAATGAAAAACTGTTTTTT. Translated, it gives CASSFGTENEKLFF.

The table lists this clone with a count of one. The chain joins TRBV7-8 to TRBJ2-3; 9 positions match TRBD1. Looked up from germline, CDR1 is SGHVS and CDR2 is FQNEAQ. The V segment lost 4 bases and the J segment 5 bases; nucleotides outside the gene matches: 1. This CDR3 is built from 13 residues. CDR3 DNA: TGTGCCAGCAGCTGGGACAGGGAAGATACGCAGTATTTT. This gives the protein CASSWDREDTQYF.

CDR3: CASSQVYGGAEAFF. The CDR3 DNA reads TGTGCCAGCAGCCAAGTTTACGGGGGTGCTGAAGCTTTCTTT. The chain carries TRBV14 and TRBJ1-1; D is possibly TRBD1 (5 bases). V was clipped by 1 base and J by 6 bases, with 12 bases between them. In germline, CDR1 is SGHDN, CDR2 FVKESK. The CDR3 runs to 14 residues. The entire variable domain, with the rest obtained from reference TRBV14 and TRBJ1-1, is as follows: EAGVTQFPSHSVIEKGQTVTLRCDPISGHDNLYWYRRVMGKEIKFLLHFVKESKQDESGMPNNRFLAERTGGTYSTLKVQPAELEDSGVYFCASSQVYGGAEAFFGQGTRLTVV.

The V gene is TRBV4-3, the J gene TRBJ2-1, with D possibly being TRBD2 (5 bases). CDR3 length equals 16 residues. Trimming shortened V by 1 base and J by 7 bases, and 17 bases separated the two germline ends. CDR1 and CDR2 (germline): LGHNA, YSLEER. In DNA form, the CDR3 reads TGCGCCAGCAGCCAAGGAAGGCACGGGGTTGGGAATGAGCAGTTCTTC. Its translation is CASSQGRHGVGNEQFF.

This chain links TRBV19 with TRBJ1-3; D call uncertain. This CDR3 comprises 14 residues. Germline-derived CDR1 and CDR2 are LNHDA and SQIVND (reference sequence). Trimming removed 3 bases at V and 6 bases at J, with 12 bases between. The CDR3 reads CASSIPGKENTIYF. In DNA, the CDR3 is TGTGCCAGTAGTATTCCGGGAAAGGAAAACACCATATATTTT.

The rearrangement uses TRBV30 and TRBJ1-4; maybe TRBD1 (6 bases). The ends were cut back, 1 base at V and 8 bases at J, with 20 bases in the middle. From germline, CDR1 is GTSNPN and CDR2 SVGIG (reference sequence). The CDR3 covers 16 residues. CDR3 sequence: CAWSDHPTGKGEKLFF. CDR3 in DNA: TGTGCCTGGAGTGACCACCCTACAGGGAAAGGGGAAAAACTGTTTTTT.

The J gene is TRBJ1-2, the V gene TRBV5-1, with TRBD1 as a possible D gene (5 bases). The CDR3 has 14 residues. V lost 0 bases and J 6 bases, leaving 12 bases between the germline ends. The germline V gene encodes CDR1 SGHRS and CDR2 YFSETQ. Written as DNA, the CDR3 is TGCGCCAGCAGCTTGGACCACGCCAGGGATGGCTACACCTTC. Protein product: CASSLDHARDGYTF. The full variable domain, rest sourced from reference TRBV5-1 and TRBJ1-2, is KAGVTQTPRYLIKTRGQQVTLSCSPISGHRSVSWYQQTPGQGLQFLFEYFSETQRNKGNFPGRFSGRQFSNSRSEMNVSTLELGDSALYLCASSLDHARDGYTFGSGTRLTVV.

The genes are TRBV29-1 and TRBJ2-3, with D possibly being TRBD2 (5 bases). Trimming took off 4 bases at V and 5 bases at J, with 16 bases between the two ends. This CDR3 spans 14 amino acids. Germline V lookup: CDR1 SQVTM, CDR2 ANQGSEA. CDR3 region: CSVVGTPAVDTQYF. The CDR3 DNA reads as TGCAGCGTTGTGGGTACCCCAGCGGTAGATACGCAGTATTTT.

The CDR3 protein is CASSIGTGGNQPQHF. CDR3 DNA: TGTGCCAGTAGTATCGGGACAGGGGGCAATCAGCCCCAGCATTTT. This rearrangement joins TRBV19 to TRBJ1-5; TRBD1 matches 10 bases. V lost 3 bases to trimming and J lost 2 bases; unmatched junction nucleotides: 1. CDR3 length: 15 amino acids. CDR1 is LNHDA, CDR2 SQIVND, per germline (reference sequence).

This clone was seen once. The gene calls are TRBV9 and TRBJ2-1; 7 bases agree with TRBD1. This CDR3 spans 14 amino acids. V lost 6 bases, J lost 8 bases, and 11 bases stayed unmatched. Germline CDR1 is SGDLS and CDR2 is YYNGEE. The CDR3 protein is CASNQDRARDEQFF. CDR3 nucleotide sequence: TGTGCCAGCAACCAAGACAGGGCGCGCGATGAGCAGTTCTTC.

The genes are TRBV20-1 and TRBJ2-5, with a weak D call TRBD2 (5 bases). Per germline, CDR1 DFQATT and CDR2 SNEGSKA (reference sequence). V was clipped by 3 bases and J by 5 bases, with 10 bases between them. This CDR3 spans 12 amino acids. CDR3 residues: CSASPGSETQYF. DNA for the CDR3: TGCAGTGCTAGTCCGGGGTCGGAGACCCAGTACTTC.

V and J are TRBV21-1 and TRBJ2-7; TRBD1, as called in the table, went unchecked against the DNA. TRBV21-1 is a known pseudogene. The CDR3 is made up of 15 amino acids. CDR3 amino acids: CASSKGGTGSDEQYF. CDR3 bases: TGTGCCAGCAGCAAAGGAGGGACAGGGTCGGACGAGCAGTACTTC.

This clone has more than one count but fewer than ten. V and J are TRBV6-1 and TRBJ1-2; 8 bases agree with TRBD1. The junction had 7 bases not matched to a gene; V was cut back by 3 bases and J by 4 bases. The CDR3 length is 15 residues. Germline values: CDR1 MNHNS, CDR2 SASEGT. The CDR3 DNA follows: TGTGCCAGCAGTGACCCTACAGGGGGTTTCTATGGCTACACCTTC. Protein: CASSDPTGGFYGYTF.

The chain links TRBV3-1 (or the pseudogene TRBV3-2) to TRBJ2-7; TRBD1 is a possible D gene (5 bases). Trimming cost V 0 bases and J 6 bases, with 15 bases left between them. The CDR3 has 15 residues. In germline, CDR1 is LGHDT, CDR2 YNNKEL (reference sequence). CDR3 nucleotide sequence: TGTGCCAGCAGCCAAGAATGGGGCGGAGTGGGCGAGCAGTACTTC. Translating gives CASSQEWGGVGEQYF.